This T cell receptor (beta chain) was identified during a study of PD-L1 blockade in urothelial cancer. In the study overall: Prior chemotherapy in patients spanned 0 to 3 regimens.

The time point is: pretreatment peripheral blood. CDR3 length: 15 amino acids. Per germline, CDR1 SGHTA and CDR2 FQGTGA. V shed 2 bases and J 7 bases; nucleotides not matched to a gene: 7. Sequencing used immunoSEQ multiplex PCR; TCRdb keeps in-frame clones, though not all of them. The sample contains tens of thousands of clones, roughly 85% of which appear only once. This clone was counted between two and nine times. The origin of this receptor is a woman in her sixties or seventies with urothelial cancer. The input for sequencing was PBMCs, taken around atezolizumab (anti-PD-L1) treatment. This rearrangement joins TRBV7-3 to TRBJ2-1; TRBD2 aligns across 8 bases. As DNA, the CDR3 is TGTGCCAGCAGCTTACGGCTAGCGGGTCTGAATGAGCAGTTCTTC. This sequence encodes CASSLRLAGLNEQFF.